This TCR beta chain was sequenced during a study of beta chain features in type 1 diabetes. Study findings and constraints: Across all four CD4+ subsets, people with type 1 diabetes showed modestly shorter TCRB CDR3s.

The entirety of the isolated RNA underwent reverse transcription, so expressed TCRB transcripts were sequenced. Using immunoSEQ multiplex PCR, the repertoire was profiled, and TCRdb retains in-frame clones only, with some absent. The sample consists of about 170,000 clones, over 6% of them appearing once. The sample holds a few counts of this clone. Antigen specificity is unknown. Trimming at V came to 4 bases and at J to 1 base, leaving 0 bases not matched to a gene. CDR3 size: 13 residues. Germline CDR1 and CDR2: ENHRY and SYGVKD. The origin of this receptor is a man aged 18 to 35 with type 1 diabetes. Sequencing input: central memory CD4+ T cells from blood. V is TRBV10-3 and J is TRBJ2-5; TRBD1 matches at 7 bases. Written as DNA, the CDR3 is TGTGCCATCAGTGGGGACAGCCAAGAGACCCAGTACTTC. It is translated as CAISGDSQETQYF.